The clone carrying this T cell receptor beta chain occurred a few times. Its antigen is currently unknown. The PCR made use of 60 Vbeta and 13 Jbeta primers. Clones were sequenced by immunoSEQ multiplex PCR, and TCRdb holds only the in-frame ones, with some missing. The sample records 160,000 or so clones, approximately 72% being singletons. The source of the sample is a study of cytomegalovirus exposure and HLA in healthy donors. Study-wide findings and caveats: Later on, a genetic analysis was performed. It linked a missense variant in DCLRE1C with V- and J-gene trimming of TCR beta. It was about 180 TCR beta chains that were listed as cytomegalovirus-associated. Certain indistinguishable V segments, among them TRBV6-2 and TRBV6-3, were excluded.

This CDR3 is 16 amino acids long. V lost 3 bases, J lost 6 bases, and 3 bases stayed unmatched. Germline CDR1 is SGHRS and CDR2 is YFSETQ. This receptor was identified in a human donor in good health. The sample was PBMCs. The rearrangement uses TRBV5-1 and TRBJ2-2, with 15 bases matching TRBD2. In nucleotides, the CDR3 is TGCGCCAGCAGCTGGACTAGCGGGGGGGCCGCCGGGGAGCTGTTTTTT. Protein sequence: CASSWTSGGAAGELFF.